This entry lists 6 T cell receptor beta chains sequenced from one sample in a study of cytomegalovirus exposure and HLA in healthy donors. Primers included in the PCR were 60 Vbeta and 13 Jbeta primers. Clones were sequenced by immunoSEQ multiplex PCR, and TCRdb holds only the in-frame ones, with some missing. The table records 95,000 to 150,000 clones, over 8.5% of them present only once. The sequenced sample was PBMCs. These receptors came from a woman aged 40 to 55 in good health and CMV-seropositive.

This clone has a handful of counts. This chain connects TRBV11-2 to TRBJ1-5; 7 bases line up with TRBD1. Germline V gene sequence: CDR1 SGHAT, CDR2 FQNNGV. The CDR3 has 14 amino acids. V shed 1 base and J 5 bases; nucleotides not matched to a gene: 2. CDR3 residues: CASSLGTGDQPQHF. The CDR3 DNA sequence: TGTGCCAGCAGCTTAGGGACAGGAGATCAGCCCCAGCATTTT.

This chain links TRBV13 with TRBJ1-2, with 8 bases lining up with TRBD1. The CDR3 sequence is 14 residues long. With V trimmed by 0 bases and J by 4 bases, 1 base remained unmatched. The germline gives CDR1 PRHDT, CDR2 FYEKMQ (reference sequence). The CDR3 sequence is CASSLGTGVYGYTF. The CDR3 coding sequence is TGTGCCAGCAGCTTAGGGACAGGGGTCTATGGCTACACCTTC. The full variable domain, completed using reference TRBV13 and TRBJ1-2, is AAGVIQSPRHLIKEKRETATLKCYPIPRHDTVYWYQQGPGQDPQFLISFYEKMQSDKGSIPDRFSAQQFSDYHSELNMSSLELGDSALYFCASSLGTGVYGYTFGSGTRLTVV.

As concerns this clone: The conserved closing phenylalanine or tryptophan is absent in this CDR3, likely reflecting a read error. The limits of the CDR3 on the DNA are not certain, so only TCRdb's listed CDR3 is given. J is TRBJ1-6 and V is TRBV30; TRBD1 is the table's D call, not checked against the DNA. Germline CDR1 GTSNPN, CDR2 SVGIG (reference sequence). The CDR3 has 14 amino acids, counting both end residues. The CDR3 region is CAWGSPGQNSPIHL.

This clone was observed a handful of times. The V gene is TRBV5-4, the J gene TRBJ1-3; D remains ambiguous. Germline V gene sequence: CDR1 SGHNT, CDR2 YYREEE (reference sequence). This CDR3 is built from 14 residues. V was cut by 2 bases and J by 0 bases, with 6 bases left in between. The CDR3 region is CASSFQNSGNTIYF. Here the CDR3 DNA reads TGTGCCAGCAGCTTCCAGAACTCTGGAAACACCATATATTTT.

V usage is TRBV6-1 and J usage is TRBJ1-6; TRBD1 is a possible D gene (5 bases). From germline, CDR1 is MNHNS and CDR2 SASEGT. This CDR3 is 16 amino acids long. V shed 1 base and J shed 7 bases, with 14 bases lying between them. In nucleotides, the CDR3 is TGTGCCAGCAGTGAAGTCAGGGTGAGACGCAATTCACCCCTCCACTTT. Its protein product is CASSEVRVRRNSPLHF.

This clone was seen a handful of times. This chain links TRBV29-1 with TRBJ2-4, with 12 bases fitting TRBD2. V dropped 6 bases and J dropped 1; count of bases not matched to a gene: 13. Germline lookup yields CDR1 SQVTM and CDR2 ANQGSEA. The CDR3 covers 18 residues. CDR3 protein: CSVHLAGGPLGAKNIQYF. CDR3 coding DNA: TGCAGCGTACACCTAGCGGGGGGGCCTTTAGGGGCCAAAAACATTCAGTACTTC.